Sequencing of this T cell receptor beta chain was carried out in a study of OX40 agonist ivuxolimab in advanced cancers. Whole-study context: A mean age of approximately 58 years, range 23 to 79, was recorded, and under 85% were male. Study-level results: At 0.1 to 3.0 mg/kg and by week 6, CD4+ and CD8+ T cells in the blood had expanded clonally. In CD8+ T cells, expanded clones were on average more numerous than in CD4+.

The ends were cut back, 4 bases at V and 12 bases at J, with 19 bases in the middle. Germline CDR1 and CDR2: SGHDN and FVKESK. The CDR3 covers 14 residues. In the case of this clone: Its antigen is not known.

Measured with immunoSEQ multiplex PCR; TCRdb has only the in-frame clones, and not every one. The repertoire holds roughly 42,000 clones, with roughly nine tenths as singletons. The sequenced sample was CD4+ or CD8+ T cells sorted from blood, obtained in a trial of the OX40 agonist ivuxolimab. The gene calls are TRBV14 and TRBJ2-1; possibly TRBD1 for D (6 bases). The TCR comes from an adult with an advanced solid tumor such as melanoma, head and neck, liver or kidney cancer. CDR3: CASSLDSSRGLQFF. CDR3 sequence (DNA): TGTGCCAGCAGCCTCGACTCATCGAGGGGGTTGCAGTTCTTC. Together with reference TRBV14 and TRBJ2-1, the CDR3 gives the full variable domain: EAGVTQFPSHSVIEKGQTVTLRCDPISGHDNLYWYRRVMGKEIKFLLHFVKESKQDESGMPNNRFLAERTGGTYSTLKVQPAELEDSGVYFCASSLDSSRGLQFFGPGTRLTVL.